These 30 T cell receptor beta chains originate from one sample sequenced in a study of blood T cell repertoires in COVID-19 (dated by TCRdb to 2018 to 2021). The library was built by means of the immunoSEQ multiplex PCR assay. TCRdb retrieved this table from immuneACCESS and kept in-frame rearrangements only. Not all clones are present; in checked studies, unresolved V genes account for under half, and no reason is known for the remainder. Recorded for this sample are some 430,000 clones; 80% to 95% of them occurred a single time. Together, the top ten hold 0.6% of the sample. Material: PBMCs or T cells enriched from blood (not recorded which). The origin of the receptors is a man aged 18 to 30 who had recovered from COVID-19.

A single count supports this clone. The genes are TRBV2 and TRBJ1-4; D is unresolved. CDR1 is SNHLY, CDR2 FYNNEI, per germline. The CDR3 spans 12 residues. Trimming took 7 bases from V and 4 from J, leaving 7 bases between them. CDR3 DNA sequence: TGTGCCAGCAAGGAGGATAATGAAAAACTGTTTTTT. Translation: CASKEDNEKLFF. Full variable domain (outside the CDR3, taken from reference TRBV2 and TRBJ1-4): EPEVTQTPSHQVTQMGQEVILRCVPISNHLYFYWYRQILGQKVEFLVSFYNNEISEKSEIFDDQFSVERPDGSNFTLKIRSTKLEDSAMYFCASKEDNEKLFFGSGTQLSVL.

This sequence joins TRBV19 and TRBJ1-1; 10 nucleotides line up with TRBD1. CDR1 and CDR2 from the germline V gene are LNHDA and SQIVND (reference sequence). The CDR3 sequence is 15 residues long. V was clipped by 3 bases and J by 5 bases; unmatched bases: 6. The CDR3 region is CASSMGQGRGTEAFF. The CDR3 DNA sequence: TGTGCCAGTAGTATGGGACAGGGGAGAGGTACTGAAGCTTTCTTT.

CDR3 sequence: CASSLRLDGLAGGGYEQYF. The CDR3 DNA reads TGTGCCAGCAGTTTACGTCTCGATGGACTAGCGGGAGGGGGCTACGAGCAGTACTTC. The chain joins TRBV27 to TRBJ2-7; 15 bases align to TRBD2. Germline CDR1 is MNHEY and CDR2 is SMNVEV (reference sequence). There are 19 residues in the CDR3. The V segment lost 2 bases and the J segment 3 bases; nucleotides outside the gene matches: 11.

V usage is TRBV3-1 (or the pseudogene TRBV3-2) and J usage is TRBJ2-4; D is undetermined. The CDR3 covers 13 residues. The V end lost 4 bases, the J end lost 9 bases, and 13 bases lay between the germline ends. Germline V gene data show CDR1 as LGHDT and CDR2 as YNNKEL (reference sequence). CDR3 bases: TGTGCCAGCAGCCCCCTCCTGGGCGTCATTCAGTACTTC. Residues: CASSPLLGVIQYF.

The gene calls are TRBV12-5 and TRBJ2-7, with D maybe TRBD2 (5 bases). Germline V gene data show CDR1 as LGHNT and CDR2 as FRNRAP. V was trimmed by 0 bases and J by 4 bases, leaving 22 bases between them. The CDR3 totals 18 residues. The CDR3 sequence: CASGLVTLNPSWEYEQYF. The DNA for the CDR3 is TGTGCTAGTGGTTTGGTCACGCTTAACCCGAGTTGGGAGTACGAGCAGTACTTC.

The CDR3 DNA follows: TGTGCCAGCAGTTTATCCAGGCCCCCTGGGCCTAGCGGACAAGAGACCCAGTACTTC. Protein: CASSLSRPPGPSGQETQYF. The chain couples TRBV27 to TRBJ2-5; 7 bases line up with TRBD2. Trimming removed 0 bases from V and 2 bases from J; junction bases left unmatched: 15. CDR1 and CDR2 (germline): MNHEY, SMNVEV (reference sequence). This CDR3 spans 19 amino acids.

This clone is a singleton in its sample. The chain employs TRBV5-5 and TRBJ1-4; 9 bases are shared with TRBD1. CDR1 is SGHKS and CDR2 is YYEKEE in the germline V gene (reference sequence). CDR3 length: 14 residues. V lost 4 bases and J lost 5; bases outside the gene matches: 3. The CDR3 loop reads CASSPGQGNEKLFF. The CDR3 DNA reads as TGTGCCAGCAGCCCGGGACAGGGCAATGAAAAACTGTTTTTT.

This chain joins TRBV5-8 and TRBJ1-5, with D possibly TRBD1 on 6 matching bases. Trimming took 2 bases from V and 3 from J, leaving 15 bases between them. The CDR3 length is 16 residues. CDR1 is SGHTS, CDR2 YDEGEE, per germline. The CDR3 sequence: CASSFSRGVLNQPQHF. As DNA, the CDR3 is TGTGCCAGCAGCTTTTCCAGGGGCGTCCTCAATCAGCCCCAGCATTTT. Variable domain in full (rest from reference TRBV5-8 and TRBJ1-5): EAGVTQSPTHLIKTRGQQATLRCSPISGHTSVYWYQQALGLGLQFLLWYDEGEERNRGNFPPRFSGRQFPNYSSELNVNALELEDSALYLCASSFSRGVLNQPQHFGDGTRLSIL.

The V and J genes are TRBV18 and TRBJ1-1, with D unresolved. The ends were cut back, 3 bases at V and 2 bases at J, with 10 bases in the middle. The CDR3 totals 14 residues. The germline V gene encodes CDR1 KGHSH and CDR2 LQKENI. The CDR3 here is CASSPLSLNTEAFF. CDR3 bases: TGTGCCAGCTCACCGTTAAGTCTAAACACTGAAGCTTTCTTT. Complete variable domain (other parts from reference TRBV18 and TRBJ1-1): NAGVMQNPRHLVRRRGQEARLRCSPMKGHSHVYWYRQLPEEGLKFMVYLQKENIIDESGMPKERFSAEFPKEGPSILRIQQVVRGDSAAYFCASSPLSLNTEAFFGQGTRLTVV.

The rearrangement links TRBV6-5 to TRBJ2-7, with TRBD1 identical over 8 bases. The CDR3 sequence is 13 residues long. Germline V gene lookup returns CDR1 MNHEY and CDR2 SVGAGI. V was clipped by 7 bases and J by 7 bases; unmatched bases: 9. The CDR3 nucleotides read TGTGCCAGCACCCACGGACAGGGCGGTGAGCAGTACTTC. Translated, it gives CASTHGQGGEQYF.

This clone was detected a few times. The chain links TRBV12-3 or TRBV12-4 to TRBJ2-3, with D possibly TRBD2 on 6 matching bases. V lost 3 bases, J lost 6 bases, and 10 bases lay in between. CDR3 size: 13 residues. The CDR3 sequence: CASSLEGGDTQYF. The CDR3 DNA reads TGTGCCAGCAGTTTGGAGGGCGGGGATACGCAGTATTTT.

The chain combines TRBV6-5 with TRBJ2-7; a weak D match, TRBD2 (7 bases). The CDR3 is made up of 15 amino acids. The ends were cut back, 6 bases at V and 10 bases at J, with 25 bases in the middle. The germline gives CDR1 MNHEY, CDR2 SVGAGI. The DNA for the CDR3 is TGTGCCAGCAGGCCAACATTAGGAGGGGGGGCCCGCCAGTACTTC. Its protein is CASRPTLGGGARQYF.

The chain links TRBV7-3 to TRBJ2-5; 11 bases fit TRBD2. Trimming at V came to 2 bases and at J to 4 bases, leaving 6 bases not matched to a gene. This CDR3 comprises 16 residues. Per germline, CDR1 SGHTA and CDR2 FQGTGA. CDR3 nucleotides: TGTGCCAGCAGCTTAGGAACTAGCGGGAGCATAGAGACCCAGTACTTC. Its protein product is CASSLGTSGSIETQYF.

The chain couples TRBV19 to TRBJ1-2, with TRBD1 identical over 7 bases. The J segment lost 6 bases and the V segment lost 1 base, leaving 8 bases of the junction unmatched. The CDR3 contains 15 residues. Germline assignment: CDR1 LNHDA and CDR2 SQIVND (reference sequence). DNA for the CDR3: TGTGCCAGTAGTATAGCTGAGGGGGCTGGGGATGGCTACACCTTC. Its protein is CASSIAEGAGDGYTF.

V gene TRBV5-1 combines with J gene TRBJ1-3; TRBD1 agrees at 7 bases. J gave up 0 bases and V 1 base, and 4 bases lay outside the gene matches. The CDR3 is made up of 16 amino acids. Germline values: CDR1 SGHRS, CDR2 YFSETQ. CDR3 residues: CASSLRQGGSGNTIYF. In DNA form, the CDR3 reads TGCGCCAGCAGCTTGAGACAGGGAGGCTCTGGAAACACCATATATTTT. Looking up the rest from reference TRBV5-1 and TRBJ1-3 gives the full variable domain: KAGVTQTPRYLIKTRGQQVTLSCSPISGHRSVSWYQQTPGQGLQFLFEYFSETQRNKGNFPGRFSGRQFSNSRSEMNVSTLELGDSALYLCASSLRQGGSGNTIYFGEGSWLTVV.

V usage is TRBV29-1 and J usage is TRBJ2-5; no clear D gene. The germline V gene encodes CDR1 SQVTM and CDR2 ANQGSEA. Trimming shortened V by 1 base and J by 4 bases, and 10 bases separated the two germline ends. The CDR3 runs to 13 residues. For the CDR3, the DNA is TGCAGCGTTGAAGTCACAGCCCGAGAGACCCAGTACTTC. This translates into CSVEVTARETQYF.

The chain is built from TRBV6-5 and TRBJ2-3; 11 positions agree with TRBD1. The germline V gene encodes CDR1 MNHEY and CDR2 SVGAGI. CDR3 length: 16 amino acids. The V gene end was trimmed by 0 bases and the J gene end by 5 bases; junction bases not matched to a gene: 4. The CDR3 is CASSYSGQGAIDTQYF. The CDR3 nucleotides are TGTGCCAGCAGTTACTCCGGACAGGGGGCGATAGATACGCAGTATTTT.

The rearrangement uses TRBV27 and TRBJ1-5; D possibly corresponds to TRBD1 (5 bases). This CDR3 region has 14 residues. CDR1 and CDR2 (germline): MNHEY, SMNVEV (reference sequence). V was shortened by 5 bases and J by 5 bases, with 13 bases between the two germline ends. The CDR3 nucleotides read TGTGCCAGCAGTCCGGGGGAGAATTATCAGCCCCAGCATTTT. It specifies CASSPGENYQPQHF.

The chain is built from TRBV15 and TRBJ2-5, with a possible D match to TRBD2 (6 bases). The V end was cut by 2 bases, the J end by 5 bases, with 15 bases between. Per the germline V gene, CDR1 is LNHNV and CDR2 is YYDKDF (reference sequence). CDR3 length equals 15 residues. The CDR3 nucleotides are TGTGCCACCAGCAGACACGGGACTGAGGATGAGACCCAGTACTTC. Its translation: CATSRHGTEDETQYF.

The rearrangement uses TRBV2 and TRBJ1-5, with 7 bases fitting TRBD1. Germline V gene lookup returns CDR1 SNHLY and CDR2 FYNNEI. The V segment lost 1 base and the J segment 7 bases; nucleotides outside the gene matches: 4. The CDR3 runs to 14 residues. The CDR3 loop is CASSEGQGEQPQHF. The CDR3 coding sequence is TGTGCCAGCAGTGAAGGGCAGGGGGAACAGCCCCAGCATTTT. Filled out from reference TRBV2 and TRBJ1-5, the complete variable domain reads EPEVTQTPSHQVTQMGQEVILRCVPISNHLYFYWYRQILGQKVEFLVSFYNNEISEKSEIFDDQFSVERPDGSNFTLKIRSTKLEDSAMYFCASSEGQGEQPQHFGDGTRLSIL.

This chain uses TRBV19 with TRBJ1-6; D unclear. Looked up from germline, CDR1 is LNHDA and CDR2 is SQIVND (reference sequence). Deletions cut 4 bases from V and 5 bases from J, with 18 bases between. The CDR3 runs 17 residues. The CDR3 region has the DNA TGTGCCAGTAGTACCCCCGGTCGGCACGGGGATAATTCACCCCTCCACTTT. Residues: CASSTPGRHGDNSPLHF.

The CDR3 region is CASSPSGFATNEKLFF. The CDR3 nucleotides read TGTGCCAGCAGTCCTTCGGGGTTTGCAACTAATGAAAAACTGTTTTTT. V gene TRBV13 combines with J gene TRBJ1-4, with D unresolved. V dropped 6 bases and J dropped 0 bases, with 14 bases sitting between them. CDR3 length: 16 amino acids. Germline values: CDR1 PRHDT, CDR2 FYEKMQ (reference sequence).

Here the CDR3 reads CASSSSPGLAGGNEQFF. As DNA, the CDR3 is TGTGCCAGCAGCTCGAGCCCGGGACTAGCGGGGGGCAATGAGCAGTTCTTC. The chain carries TRBV9 and TRBJ2-1, with 15 nucleotides matching TRBD2. Trimming took 4 bases from V and 6 from J; bases not matched to a gene: 8. CDR1 and CDR2 (germline): SGDLS, YYNGEE. The CDR3 is 17 amino acids.

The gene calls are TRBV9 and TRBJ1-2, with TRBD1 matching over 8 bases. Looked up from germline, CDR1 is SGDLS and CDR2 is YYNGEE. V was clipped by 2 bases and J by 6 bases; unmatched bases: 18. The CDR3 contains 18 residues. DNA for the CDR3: TGTGCCAGCAGCGTGTCCGGGACAGGCCCAGGGGGTCCGAATGGCTACACCTTC. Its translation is CASSVSGTGPGGPNGYTF.

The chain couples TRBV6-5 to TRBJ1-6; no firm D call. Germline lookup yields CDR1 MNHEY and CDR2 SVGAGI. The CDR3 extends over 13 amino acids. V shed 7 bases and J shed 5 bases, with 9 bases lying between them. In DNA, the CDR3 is TGTGCCAGCACCCGCACTCATAATTCACCCCTCCACTTT. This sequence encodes CASTRTHNSPLHF.

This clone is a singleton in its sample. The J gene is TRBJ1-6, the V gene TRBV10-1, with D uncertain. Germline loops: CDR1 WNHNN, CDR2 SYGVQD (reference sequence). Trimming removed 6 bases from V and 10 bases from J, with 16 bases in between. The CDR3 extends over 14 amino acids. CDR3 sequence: CASSDGRTGSPLHF. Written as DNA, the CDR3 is TGCGCCAGCAGCGACGGGAGGACCGGATCACCCCTCCACTTT.

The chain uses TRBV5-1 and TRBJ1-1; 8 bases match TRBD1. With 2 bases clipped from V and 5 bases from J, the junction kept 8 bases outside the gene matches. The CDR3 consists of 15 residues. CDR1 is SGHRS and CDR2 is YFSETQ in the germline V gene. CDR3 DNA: TGCGCCAGCAGCTTACACCCGGGACAGGATACTGAAGCTTTCTTT. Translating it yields CASSLHPGQDTEAFF.

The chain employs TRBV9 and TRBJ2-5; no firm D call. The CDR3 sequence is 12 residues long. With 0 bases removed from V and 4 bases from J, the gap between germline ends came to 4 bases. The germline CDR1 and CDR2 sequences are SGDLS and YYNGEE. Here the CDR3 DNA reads TGTGCCAGCAGCGTAGTCGGAGAGACCCAGTACTTC. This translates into CASSVVGETQYF.

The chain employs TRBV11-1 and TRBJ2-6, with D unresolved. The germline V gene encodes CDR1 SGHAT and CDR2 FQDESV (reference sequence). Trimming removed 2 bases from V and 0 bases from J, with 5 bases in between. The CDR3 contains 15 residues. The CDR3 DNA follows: TGTGCCAGCAGCTTAATGAGCTCTGGGGCCAACGTCCTGACTTTC. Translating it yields CASSLMSSGANVLTF.

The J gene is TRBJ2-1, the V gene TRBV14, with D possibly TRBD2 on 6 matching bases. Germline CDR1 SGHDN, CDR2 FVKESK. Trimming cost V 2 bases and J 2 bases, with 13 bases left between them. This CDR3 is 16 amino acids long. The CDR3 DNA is TGTGCCAGCAGCCAACTTAGCGGTGGGGCCTACAATGAGCAGTTCTTC. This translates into CASSQLSGGAYNEQFF.